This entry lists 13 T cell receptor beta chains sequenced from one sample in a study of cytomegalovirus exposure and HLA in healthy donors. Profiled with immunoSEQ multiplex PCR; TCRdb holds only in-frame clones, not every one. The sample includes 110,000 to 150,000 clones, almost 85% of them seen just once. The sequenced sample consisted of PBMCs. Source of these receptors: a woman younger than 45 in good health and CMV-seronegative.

CDR3 region: CASSSIDRNSKRAFF. CDR3 in DNA: TGTGCCAGCAGCTCAATAGACAGGAATAGTAAAAGAGCTTTCTTT. This rearrangement joins TRBV5-4 to TRBJ1-1; D perhaps matches TRBD1 (6 bases). Per the germline V gene, CDR1 is SGHNT and CDR2 is YYREEE (reference sequence). The CDR3 runs to 15 residues. With 3 bases removed from V and 10 bases from J, the gap between germline ends came to 22 bases.

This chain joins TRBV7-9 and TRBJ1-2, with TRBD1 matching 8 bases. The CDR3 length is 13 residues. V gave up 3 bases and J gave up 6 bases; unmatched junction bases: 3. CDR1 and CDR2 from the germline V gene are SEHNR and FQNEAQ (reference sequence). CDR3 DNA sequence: TGTGCCAGCAGCTTGACAGGGGTCAATGGCTACACCTTC. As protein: CASSLTGVNGYTF.

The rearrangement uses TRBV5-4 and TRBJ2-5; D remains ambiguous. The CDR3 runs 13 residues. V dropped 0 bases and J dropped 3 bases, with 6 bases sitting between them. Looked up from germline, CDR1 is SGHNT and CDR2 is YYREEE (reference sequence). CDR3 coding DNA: TGTGCCAGCAGCTTGGGAGTCGAAGAGACCCAGTACTTC. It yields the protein CASSLGVEETQYF. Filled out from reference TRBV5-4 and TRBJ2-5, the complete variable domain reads ETGVTQSPTHLIKTRGQQVTLRCSSQSGHNTVSWYQQALGQGPQFIFQYYREEENGRGNFPPRFSGLQFPNYSSELNVNALELDDSALYLCASSLGVEETQYFGPGTRLLVL.

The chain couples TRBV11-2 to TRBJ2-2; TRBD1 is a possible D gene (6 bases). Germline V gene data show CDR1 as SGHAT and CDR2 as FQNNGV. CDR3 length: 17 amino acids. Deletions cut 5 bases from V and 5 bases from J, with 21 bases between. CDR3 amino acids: CASSTPGAEIRTGELFF. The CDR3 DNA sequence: TGTGCCAGCAGCACCCCAGGGGCCGAGATAAGGACCGGGGAGCTGTTTTTT.

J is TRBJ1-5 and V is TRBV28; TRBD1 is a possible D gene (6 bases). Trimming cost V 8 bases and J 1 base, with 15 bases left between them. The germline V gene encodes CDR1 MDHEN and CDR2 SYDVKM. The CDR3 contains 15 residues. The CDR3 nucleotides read TGTGCCAGCGTTCCGGGACAACGGAGCAATCAGCCCCAGCATTTT. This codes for CASVPGQRSNQPQHF.

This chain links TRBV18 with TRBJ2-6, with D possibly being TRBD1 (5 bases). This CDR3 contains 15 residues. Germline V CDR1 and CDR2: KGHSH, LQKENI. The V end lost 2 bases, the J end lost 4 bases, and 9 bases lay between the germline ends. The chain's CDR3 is CASSPGAAGANVLTF. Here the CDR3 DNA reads TGTGCCAGCTCACCAGGGGCGGCCGGGGCCAACGTCCTGACTTTC.

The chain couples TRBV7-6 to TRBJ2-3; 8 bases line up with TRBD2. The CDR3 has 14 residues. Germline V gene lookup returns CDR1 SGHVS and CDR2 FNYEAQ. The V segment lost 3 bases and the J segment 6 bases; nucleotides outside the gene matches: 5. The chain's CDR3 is CASSLRRGADTQYF. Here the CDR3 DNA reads TGTGCCAGCAGCTTGAGGCGGGGGGCGGATACGCAGTATTTT.

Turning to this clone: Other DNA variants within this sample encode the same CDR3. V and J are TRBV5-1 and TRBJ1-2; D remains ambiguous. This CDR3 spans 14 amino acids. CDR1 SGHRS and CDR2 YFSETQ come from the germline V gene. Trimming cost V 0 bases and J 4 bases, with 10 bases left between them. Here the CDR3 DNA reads TGCGCCAGCAGCTTGGATCCTAGCGGCTATGGCTACACCTTC. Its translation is CASSLDPSGYGYTF.

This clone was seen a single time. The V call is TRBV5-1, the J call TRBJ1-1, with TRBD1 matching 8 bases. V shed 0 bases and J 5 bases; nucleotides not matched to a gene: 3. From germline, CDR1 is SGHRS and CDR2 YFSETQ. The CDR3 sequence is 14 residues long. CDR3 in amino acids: CASSLDRGWTEAFF. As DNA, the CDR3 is TGCGCCAGCAGCTTGGACAGGGGGTGGACTGAAGCTTTCTTT.

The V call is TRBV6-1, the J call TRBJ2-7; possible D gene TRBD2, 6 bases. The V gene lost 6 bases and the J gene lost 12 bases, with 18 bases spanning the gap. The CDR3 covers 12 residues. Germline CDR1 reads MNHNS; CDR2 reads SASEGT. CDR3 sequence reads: CASRNERVVAYF. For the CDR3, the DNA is TGTGCCAGCAGAAACGAGCGGGTTGTAGCGTACTTC.

The CDR3 here is CSVERTAGGWAEAFF. The DNA of the CDR3 is TGCAGCGTTGAAAGGACGGCAGGGGGTTGGGCTGAAGCTTTCTTT. This chain connects TRBV29-1 to TRBJ1-1; 7 nucleotides align to TRBD1. The CDR3 has 15 amino acids. With V trimmed by 2 bases and J by 6 bases, 12 bases remained unmatched. Germline values: CDR1 SQVTM, CDR2 ANQGSEA.

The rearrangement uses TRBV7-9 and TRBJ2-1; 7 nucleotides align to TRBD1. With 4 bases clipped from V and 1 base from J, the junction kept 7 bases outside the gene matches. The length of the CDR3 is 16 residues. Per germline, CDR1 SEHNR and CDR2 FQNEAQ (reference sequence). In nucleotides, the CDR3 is TGTGCCAGCAGCTCTAACAGGGGCGATTCCTACAATGAGCAGTTCTTC. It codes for CASSSNRGDSYNEQFF.

DNA for the CDR3: TGTGCCAGCAGTTACTCACAAAGGGGGCGCGGAAACACCATATATTTT. Encoded protein: CASSYSQRGRGNTIYF. The chain links TRBV6-5 to TRBJ1-3; 7 bases map to TRBD1. From germline, CDR1 is MNHEY and CDR2 SVGAGI. V lost 0 bases and J lost 4; bases outside the gene matches: 6. This CDR3 region has 16 residues.